The 26 T cell receptor beta chains in this list originate from one sample, sequenced in a study of neoadjuvant anti-PD-1 for oral cavity cancer. Assay: immunoSEQ multiplex PCR; the TCRdb copy retains only in-frame clones and omits some. Here the sample spans more than 20,000 clones, roughly a quarter being singletons. Time point here: after neoadjuvant nivolumab, at surgical resection. Sequencing was performed on tumor tissue, taken after nivolumab (anti-PD-1) treatment. The receptors were gathered from a person between 40 and 79 years old with oral cavity squamous cell carcinoma.

This clone turned up a few times. This sequence joins TRBV30 and TRBJ2-6, with D possibly TRBD1 on 6 matching bases. Germline V CDR1 and CDR2: GTSNPN, SVGIG (reference sequence). V was cut by 5 bases and J by 0 bases, with 14 bases left in between. The CDR3 is made up of 16 amino acids. DNA of the CDR3: TGTGCCTGGGAACAGGGACCAAGCTCTGGGGCCAACGTCCTGACTTTC. It encodes CAWEQGPSSGANVLTF.

The V call is TRBV7-6, the J call TRBJ2-1; 10 positions match TRBD1. The CDR3 is 18 residues long. CDR1 and CDR2 (germline): SGHVS, FNYEAQ. J lost 4 bases, V lost 5 bases, and 14 bases had no gene match. The CDR3 region has the DNA TGTGCCAGCAGCGAGACAGGGGGCTCCCCGTCGTCTTACAATGAGCAGTTCTTC. Encoded protein: CASSETGGSPSSYNEQFF.

CDR3 loop: CASSQPSGISYEQYF. The DNA for the CDR3 is TGTGCCAGCAGCCAACCTAGCGGGATCTCCTACGAGCAGTACTTC. V gene TRBV4-2 combines with J gene TRBJ2-7, with TRBD2 identical over 9 bases. CDR1 and CDR2 (germline): LGHNA, YNFKEQ. J gave up 0 bases and V 2 bases, and 2 bases lay outside the gene matches. The CDR3 runs to 15 residues.

The chain combines TRBV19 with TRBJ1-5; TRBD1 aligns across 12 bases. The CDR3 covers 18 residues. Germline V CDR1 and CDR2: LNHDA, SQIVND (reference sequence). Unmatched junction bases numbered 12, after V lost 7 bases and J lost 2 bases. The CDR3 protein is CASTPGQGAWLGNQPQHF. The CDR3 region has the DNA TGTGCCAGTACCCCGGGACAGGGGGCTTGGTTAGGCAATCAGCCCCAGCATTTT. Based on the CDR3 plus reference TRBV19 and TRBJ1-5, the full variable domain is DGGITQSPKYLFRKEGQNVTLSCEQNLNHDAMYWYRQDPGQGLRLIYYSQIVNDFQKGDIAEGYSVSREKKESFPLTVTSAQKNPTAFYLCASTPGQGAWLGNQPQHFGDGTRLSIL.

By proportion, this clone is medium-sized (0.01 to 0.1%). The V and J genes are TRBV7-9 and TRBJ1-2; D call uncertain. Germline loops: CDR1 SEHNR, CDR2 FQNEAQ (reference sequence). Trimming pared 2 bases from V and 3 bases from J, leaving 10 bases between. The CDR3 totals 14 residues. The chain's CDR3 is CASSLSPTYYGYTF. CDR3 coding DNA: TGTGCCAGCAGCTTATCACCGACTTACTATGGCTACACCTTC.

V usage is TRBV14 and J usage is TRBJ2-2; the D is unclear. This CDR3 is 14 amino acids long. The germline V gene encodes CDR1 SGHDN and CDR2 FVKESK. The V end lost 3 bases, the J end lost 3 bases, and 8 bases lay between the germline ends. CDR3 sequence (DNA): TGTGCCAGCAGCCACGGACCCTACACCGGGGAGCTGTTTTTT. Its protein is CASSHGPYTGELFF.

This clone is medium-sized in the sample. The V and J genes are TRBV15 and TRBJ2-7; 7 bases align to TRBD1. The length of the CDR3 is 14 residues. Trimming took 3 bases from V and 1 from J; bases not matched to a gene: 3. The germline CDR1 and CDR2 sequences are LNHNV and YYDKDF (reference sequence). The DNA for the CDR3 is TGTGCCACCAGCAGGACAGGGTCGTCCTACGAGCAGTACTTC. Translated: CATSRTGSSYEQYF.

The chain joins TRBV28 to TRBJ1-5; D gene uncertain. The CDR3 contains 15 residues. Germline V gene lookup returns CDR1 MDHEN and CDR2 SYDVKM. With 5 bases removed from V and 0 bases from J, the gap between germline ends came to 11 bases. The CDR3 region is CASSLGGNSNQPQHF. CDR3 coding DNA: TGTGCCAGCAGTCTGGGAGGAAATAGCAATCAGCCCCAGCATTTT.

This clone has more than one count but fewer than ten. This chain joins TRBV18 and TRBJ2-7; D remains unclear. Trimming left V 3 bases short and J 3 bases short, with 9 bases between. The CDR3 is 13 amino acids. Germline assignment: CDR1 KGHSH and CDR2 LQKENI. The CDR3 nucleotides read TGTGCCAGCTCACCGGGCGGCCGCTACGAGCAGTACTTC. This encodes CASSPGGRYEQYF.

The genes are TRBV30 and TRBJ2-1; the match to TRBD2 covers 7 bases. Unmatched junction bases numbered 11, after V lost 2 bases and J lost 7 bases. The V gene's germline CDR1 is GTSNPN and CDR2 SVGIG (reference sequence). The CDR3 is 15 amino acids. The CDR3 sequence: CAWSPRWRELNEQFF. The CDR3 nucleotides are TGTGCCTGGAGTCCAAGATGGCGGGAGTTGAATGAGCAGTTCTTC.

This clone is medium-sized (0.01 to 0.1%) by share. The chain combines TRBV7-3 with TRBJ2-1; 10 bases are shared with TRBD2. This CDR3 has 17 amino acids. CDR1 is SGHTA and CDR2 is FQGTGA in the germline V gene. V shed 3 bases, J shed 2 bases, and the junction held 7 bases outside the gene matches. CDR3 amino acids: CASSLLSSGRAYNEQFF. The CDR3 DNA is TGTGCCAGCAGCTTGCTCTCCAGCGGGAGGGCCTACAATGAGCAGTTCTTC. Supplemented by reference TRBV7-3 and TRBJ2-1, the full variable domain reads GAGVSQTPSNKVTEKGKYVELRCDPISGHTALYWYRQSLGQGPEFLIYFQGTGAADDSGLPNDRFFAVRPEGSVSTLKIQRTERGDSAVYLCASSLLSSGRAYNEQFFGPGTRLTVL.

This clone was counted many times. The chain couples TRBV5-1 to TRBJ2-4, with a tentative D call TRBD1 (5 bases). Germline V lookup: CDR1 SGHRS, CDR2 YFSETQ. V lost 7 bases, J lost 3 bases, and 20 bases lay in between. This CDR3 is 16 amino acids long. CDR3 sequence: CASSLGRANLKNIQYF. The CDR3 nucleotides are TGCGCCAGCTCCCTGGGCAGGGCGAACCTCAAAAACATTCAGTACTTC.

V gene TRBV5-4 combines with J gene TRBJ1-2; no firm D call. The CDR3 loop spans 15 amino acids. Germline loops: CDR1 SGHNT, CDR2 YYREEE (reference sequence). The ends were cut back, 0 bases at V and 5 bases at J, with 14 bases in the middle. As DNA, the CDR3 is TGTGCCAGCAGCTTGGCCGGGGTAATCGGATATGGCTACACCTTC. Encoded protein: CASSLAGVIGYGYTF.

The chain carries TRBV6-1 and TRBJ2-2; 7 positions match TRBD2. Germline V lookup: CDR1 MNHNS, CDR2 SASEGT. The trim removed 8 bases at V and 6 bases at J, leaving 3 bases unmatched. The CDR3 is 12 residues long. The CDR3 nucleotides are TGTGCCAGCGTGGGAGGGCCCGGGGAGCTGTTTTTT. Protein sequence: CASVGGPGELFF.

This clone was picked up a small number of times. The CDR3 region has the DNA TGTGCCAGCAGCGCAGGGTTCTCCTACAATGAGCAGTTCTTC. It codes for CASSAGFSYNEQFF. The chain employs TRBV9 and TRBJ2-1; TRBD1 is a possible D gene (5 bases). CDR3 size: 14 residues. V gave up 3 bases and J gave up 0 bases, with 7 bases separating them. Germline V CDR1 and CDR2: SGDLS, YYNGEE.

This clone was seen ten or more times. V and J are TRBV4-2 and TRBJ2-7, with D tentatively TRBD2 (5 bases). Per the germline V gene, CDR1 is LGHNA and CDR2 is YNFKEQ. This CDR3 contains 16 residues. V shed 1 base and J shed 4 bases, with 17 bases lying between them. CDR3 DNA: TGTGCCAGCAGCCAAGTGTCTAGCTCTACCTCTTACGAGCAGTACTTC. Encoded protein: CASSQVSSSTSYEQYF.

This chain links TRBV27 with TRBJ1-4, with D unclear. V lost 3 bases to trimming and J lost 5 bases, with 7 bases between them. Germline assignment: CDR1 MNHEY and CDR2 SMNVEV (reference sequence). The CDR3 is made up of 13 amino acids. CDR3 DNA: TGTGCCAGCAGTTTGGAGAGGAATGAAAAACTGTTTTTT. Encoded protein: CASSLERNEKLFF. Full variable domain (outside the CDR3, taken from reference TRBV27 and TRBJ1-4): EAQVTQNPRYLITVTGKKLTVTCSQNMNHEYMSWYRQDPGLGLRQIYYSMNVEVTDKGDVPEGYKVSRKEKRNFPLILESPSPNQTSLYFCASSLERNEKLFFGSGTQLSVL.

The chain joins TRBV5-1 to TRBJ2-1, with TRBD2 identical over 12 bases. CDR1 is SGHRS, CDR2 YFSETQ, per germline. J was trimmed by 0 bases and V by 4 bases; bases with no gene match: 14. The CDR3 totals 20 residues. As DNA, the CDR3 is TGCGCCAGCAGCCTCCCGTCACTAGCGGGAGGCTTCAGCTCCTACAATGAGCAGTTCTTC. This sequence encodes CASSLPSLAGGFSSYNEQFF.

This rearrangement joins TRBV5-1 to TRBJ2-7; either TRBD1 or TRBD2 may supply D (6 bases each). This CDR3 region has 12 residues. The germline gives CDR1 SGHRS, CDR2 YFSETQ. Trimming left V 5 bases short and J 6 bases short, with 12 bases between. The DNA of the CDR3 is TGCGCCAGCAGTCCGGGGGCGGTCGAGCAGTACTTC. It yields the protein CASSPGAVEQYF.

The sample holds a few counts of this clone. The chain employs TRBV7-9 and TRBJ2-5, with 10 positions matching TRBD1. Germline CDR1 is SEHNR and CDR2 is FQNEAQ (reference sequence). The junction had 9 bases not matched to a gene; V was cut back by 5 bases and J by 6 bases. The CDR3 contains 15 residues. The CDR3 nucleotides are TGTGCCAGCAGCGCGCCGGGACAGGGGTTTAAGACCCAGTACTTC. This gives the protein CASSAPGQGFKTQYF.

The count of this clone is one. The chain employs TRBV11-3 and TRBJ2-3, with TRBD1 as a possible D gene (6 bases). The CDR3 covers 18 residues. Germline V lookup: CDR1 SGHNT, CDR2 YENEEA. Trimming removed 0 bases from V and 3 bases from J, with 19 bases in between. This chain's CDR3 is CASSLEQGGTARTDTQYF. For the CDR3, the DNA is TGTGCCAGCAGCTTAGAACAAGGGGGAACCGCGAGAACAGATACGCAGTATTTT.

The chain links TRBV27 to TRBJ2-2; 8 nucleotides line up with TRBD2. The CDR3 is 18 residues long. Trimming removed 0 bases from V and 1 base from J; junction bases left unmatched: 7. Germline CDR1 reads MNHEY; CDR2 reads SMNVEV (reference sequence). The CDR3 reads CASSLSVELAENTGELFF. The DNA of the CDR3 is TGTGCCAGCAGTTTATCGGTGGAACTAGCGGAGAACACCGGGGAGCTGTTTTTT.

This chain's CDR3 is CAWRGLYEQYF. CDR3 nucleotide sequence: TGTGCCTGGAGGGGACTGTACGAGCAGTACTTC. The chain employs TRBV30 and TRBJ2-7; weak D call: TRBD2 (6 bases). This CDR3 has 11 amino acids. Germline V lookup: CDR1 GTSNPN, CDR2 SVGIG (reference sequence). The V end was cut by 3 bases, the J end by 4 bases, with 7 bases between.

This chain connects TRBV13 to TRBJ2-2; D remains ambiguous. Germline values: CDR1 PRHDT, CDR2 FYEKMQ (reference sequence). The CDR3 extends over 14 amino acids. The V gene lost 0 bases and the J gene lost 5 bases, with 7 bases spanning the gap. CDR3 protein: CASSLGLGTGELFF. The CDR3 DNA reads TGTGCCAGCAGCTTAGGGCTTGGGACCGGGGAGCTGTTTTTT.

This rearrangement joins TRBV18 to TRBJ2-5, with a weak D call TRBD1 (6 bases). V lost 5 bases and J lost 2, with 15 bases in between. The CDR3 covers 15 residues. Germline V gene lookup returns CDR1 KGHSH and CDR2 LQKENI. The CDR3 protein is CASSERYRAQETQYF. CDR3 bases: TGTGCCAGCTCAGAGAGATACAGGGCGCAAGAGACCCAGTACTTC.

The chain uses TRBV10-3 and TRBJ2-1; unclear D gene. Trimming took off 8 bases at V and 5 bases at J, with 7 bases between the two ends. The CDR3 loop spans 11 amino acids. Germline assignment: CDR1 ENHRY and CDR2 SYGVKD. The chain's CDR3 is CAIGLHNEQFF. CDR3 nucleotides: TGTGCCATCGGGCTCCACAATGAGCAGTTCTTC.